This TCR beta chain was recovered during a study of long-term antiretroviral therapy in people with HIV. Survey level was the resolution at which the v3.0 immunoSEQ assay ran. Using immunoSEQ multiplex PCR, the repertoire was profiled, and TCRdb retains in-frame clones only, with some absent. The sample has tens of thousands of clones, 82% seen once. In germline, CDR1 is SGHVS, CDR2 FQNEAQ. The CDR3 runs 14 residues. V was trimmed by 5 bases and J by 6 bases, leaving 16 bases between them. The study, taken as a whole, reports: Following ART, diversity rose but still fell short of transplant donor controls. Information on adherence, resistance and therapy changes was unavailable.

Every specimen held between about 0.85-10 million cryopreserved PBMC. These were thawed and washed before DNA extraction. In regard to this clone: Its specificity is unknown.

Specimen: unsorted PBMCs, collected 0.2 years after starting antiretroviral therapy. The source of this sequence is a woman aged 25 to 45 with HIV. The chain combines TRBV7-8 with TRBJ1-2; D might be TRBD1 (6 bases). The CDR3 region is CASSPLGAAHGYTF. The CDR3 DNA reads as TGTGCCAGCAGCCCCCTGGGGGCAGCGCATGGCTACACCTTC.